These 17 T cell receptor beta chains came from one sample sequenced in a study of T cell repertoires in cytomegalovirus infection. TCRdb itself ran the reads through MiXCR, one entry per CDR3 protein. Altogether roughly 300,000 distinct CDR3 sequences are present, roughly 24% being singletons, with the ten largest covering approximately 15%. The sample consisted of PBMCs. The origin of the receptors is a human donor in good health (CMV status not recorded). Some clones in this sample may be carry-over from other donors' samples.

Notes on this clonotype: Given a much more abundant clone one base away, this may be a read error. The CDR3 ends on some other residue instead of the conserved phenylalanine or tryptophan, so this is likely a read error. The V and J genes are TRBV7-8 and TRBJ2-3; 14 nucleotides line up with TRBD2. From germline, CDR1 is SGHVS and CDR2 FQNEAQ. The CDR3 contains 17 residues. With 5 bases clipped from V and 0 bases from J, the junction kept 4 bases outside the gene matches. In DNA, the CDR3 is TGTGCCAGCAGCATACGACTAGCGGGAGGGAGCACAGATACGCAGTATTTG. As protein: CASSIRLAGGSTDTQYL.

This clonotype was recorded at least ten times. This chain uses TRBV20-1 with TRBJ2-3; tentatively, D is TRBD2 (6 bases). Germline V CDR1 and CDR2: DFQATT, SNEGSKA (reference sequence). The CDR3 covers 14 residues. Trimming took off 0 bases at V and 4 bases at J, with 11 bases between the two ends. The CDR3 nucleotides are TGCAGTGCTAGAGATCTCGGGAGTTCAGATACGCAGTATTTT. Its protein product is CSARDLGSSDTQYF.

V is TRBV5-4 and J is TRBJ2-5; D may be TRBD1 (5 bases). This CDR3 is built from 16 residues. Germline V gives CDR1 SGHNT, CDR2 YYREEE (reference sequence). V was pared by 4 bases and J by 3 bases, with 19 bases between. CDR3 sequence reads: CASSGQGRQGEETQYF. CDR3 sequence (DNA): TGTGCCAGCAGCGGGCAGGGCAGGCAAGGAGAAGAGACCCAGTACTTC.

The table lists this clonotype with many counts. This rearrangement joins TRBV7-2 to TRBJ2-1; 10 bases agree with TRBD2. Germline values: CDR1 SGHTA, CDR2 FQGNSA. J was trimmed by 5 bases and V by 1 base; bases with no gene match: 2. This CDR3 spans 15 amino acids. The CDR3 spells CASSLVLAGNNEQFF. The CDR3 DNA is TGTGCCAGCAGCTTAGTACTAGCGGGGAACAATGAGCAGTTCTTC.

The genes are TRBV14 and TRBJ1-2, with unresolved D. The CDR3 runs 13 residues. Germline lookup yields CDR1 SGHDN and CDR2 FVKESK. The V gene lost 3 bases and the J gene lost 7 bases, with 12 bases spanning the gap. Here the CDR3 DNA reads TGTGCCAGCAGCCAGGCAGATGGCCTTGGCTACACCTTC. Residues: CASSQADGLGYTF.

This clonotype appeared a few times. The rearrangement links TRBV20-1 to TRBJ2-1; the match to TRBD2 covers 7 bases. V lost 1 base, J lost 5 bases, and 2 bases stayed unmatched. Per germline, CDR1 DFQATT and CDR2 SNEGSKA (reference sequence). This CDR3 is 13 amino acids long. CDR3 region: CSARGLADNEQFF. DNA for the CDR3: TGCAGTGCTAGAGGCCTAGCGGACAATGAGCAGTTCTTC.

This clonotype appeared many times. The gene calls are TRBV7-8 and TRBJ2-2; D is ambiguous. Germline V lookup: CDR1 SGHVS, CDR2 FQNEAQ. V was shortened by 1 base and J by 0 bases, with 3 bases between the two germline ends. This CDR3 has 14 residues. The DNA for the CDR3 is TGTGCCAGCAGCTTAGTGGCGAACACCGGGGAGCTGTTTTTT. The encoded protein is CASSLVANTGELFF.

The CDR3 DNA follows: TGCAGCGTTGTTGTGACAGGGGTTCGCAATCAGCCCCAGCATTTT. Its protein is CSVVVTGVRNQPQHF. The chain is built from TRBV29-1 and TRBJ1-5; 8 bases fit TRBD1. The CDR3 has 15 amino acids. Germline V gene data show CDR1 as SQVTM and CDR2 as ANQGSEA. The V segment lost 4 bases and the J segment 2 bases; nucleotides outside the gene matches: 7.

This rearrangement joins TRBV6-4 to TRBJ1-5; D ambiguous. Germline CDR1 MRHNA, CDR2 SNTAGT. V was trimmed by 4 bases and J by 6 bases, leaving 10 bases between them. The CDR3 covers 13 residues. CDR3 in amino acids: CASSGNSGQPQHF. CDR3 nucleotides: TGTGCCAGCAGTGGAAACTCGGGTCAGCCCCAGCATTTT.

This clonotype was seen more than once but under ten times. The CDR3 DNA reads as TGTGCCAGCAGTGGCGTCACCAAAACGACAGAGACCCAGTACTTC. The encoded protein is CASSGVTKTTETQYF. The chain employs TRBV2 and TRBJ2-5; D remains ambiguous. V lost 4 bases, J lost 4 bases, and 16 bases lay in between. The CDR3 spans 15 residues. CDR1 is SNHLY and CDR2 is FYNNEI in the germline V gene.

V is TRBV12-3 or TRBV12-4 and J is TRBJ2-3; 10 nucleotides align to TRBD2. V shed 6 bases and J 2 bases; nucleotides not matched to a gene: 5. The CDR3 covers 15 residues. The CDR3 DNA sequence: TGTGCCAGCAGACGGACTAGCGGTTACACAGATACGCAGTATTTT. Encoded protein: CASRRTSGYTDTQYF.

This clonotype came up once. J is TRBJ2-1 and V is TRBV7-2; D uncertain. Germline V lookup: CDR1 SGHTA, CDR2 FQGNSA. With 5 bases removed from V and 5 bases from J, the gap between germline ends came to 10 bases. The CDR3 covers 13 residues. The CDR3 nucleotides are TGTGCCAGCAGCCCCGGACCCGACAATGAGCAGTTCTTC. It encodes CASSPGPDNEQFF.

The V gene is TRBV6-2 or TRBV6-3, the J gene TRBJ2-7; D could derive from TRBD1 or TRBD2 (5 bases each). V dropped 1 base and J dropped 6 bases, with 16 bases sitting between them. This CDR3 contains 15 residues. Germline CDR1 MNHEY, CDR2 SVGEGT. CDR3 amino acids: CASSYFPGTSLEQYF. The CDR3 DNA is TGTGCCAGCAGTTACTTCCCCGGGACCTCCCTCGAGCAGTACTTC.

In DNA form, the CDR3 reads TGTGCCAGCAGGATTACAGGTAATCAGCCCCAGCATTTT. Protein product: CASRITGNQPQHF. The chain employs TRBV28 and TRBJ1-5; a possible D gene is TRBD1 (5 bases). V was shortened by 6 bases and J by 4 bases, with 10 bases between the two germline ends. The CDR3 has 13 amino acids. CDR1 is MDHEN and CDR2 is SYDVKM in the germline V gene.

This clonotype was recorded many times. V usage is TRBV7-3 and J usage is TRBJ2-2; 11 bases agree with TRBD1. The CDR3 has 16 residues. Germline V CDR1 and CDR2: SGHTA, FQGTGA. J lost 5 bases, V lost 3 bases, and 5 bases had no gene match. The CDR3: CASSFWTGGQTGELFF. In DNA, the CDR3 is TGTGCCAGCAGCTTTTGGACAGGGGGCCAAACCGGGGAGCTGTTTTTT.

The V and J genes are TRBV6-2 or TRBV6-3 and TRBJ2-3; TRBD1 matches at 7 bases. Germline loops: CDR1 MNHEY, CDR2 SVGEGT. V lost 7 bases to trimming and J lost 2 bases; unmatched junction nucleotides: 6. There are 14 residues in the CDR3. CDR3 DNA sequence: TGTGCCAGCACCGGGACAGCTCACACAGATACGCAGTATTTT. As protein: CASTGTAHTDTQYF.

The V gene is TRBV7-9, the J gene TRBJ2-1; D is uncertain. Per the germline V gene, CDR1 is SEHNR and CDR2 is FQNEAQ (reference sequence). Trimming removed 3 bases at V and 2 bases at J, with 5 bases between. The CDR3 has 13 residues. The CDR3 loop reads CASSFRTYNEQFF. Written as DNA, the CDR3 is TGTGCCAGCAGCTTTCGAACCTACAATGAGCAGTTCTTC. The whole variable domain, remainder taken from reference TRBV7-9 and TRBJ2-1, is DTGVSQNPRHKITKRGQNVTFRCDPISEHNRLYWYRQTLGQGPEFLTYFQNEAQLEKSRLLSDRFSAERPKGSFSTLEIQRTEQGDSAMYLCASSFRTYNEQFFGPGTRLTVL.